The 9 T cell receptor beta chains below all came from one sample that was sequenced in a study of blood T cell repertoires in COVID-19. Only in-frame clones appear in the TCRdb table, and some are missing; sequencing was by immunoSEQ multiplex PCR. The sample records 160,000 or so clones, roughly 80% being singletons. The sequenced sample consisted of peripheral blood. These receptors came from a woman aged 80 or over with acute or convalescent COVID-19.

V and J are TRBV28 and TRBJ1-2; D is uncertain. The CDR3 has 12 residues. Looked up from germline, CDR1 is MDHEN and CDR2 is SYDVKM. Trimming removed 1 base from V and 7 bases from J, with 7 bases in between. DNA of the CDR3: TGTGCCAGCAGTTTATCTTCTGTTGGCTACACCTTC. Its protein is CASSLSSVGYTF.

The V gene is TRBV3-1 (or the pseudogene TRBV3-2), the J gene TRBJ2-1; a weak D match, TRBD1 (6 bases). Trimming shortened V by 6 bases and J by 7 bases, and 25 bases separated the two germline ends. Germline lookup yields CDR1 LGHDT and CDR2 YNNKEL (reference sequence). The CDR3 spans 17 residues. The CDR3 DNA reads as TGTGCCAGCAGTCACTCGAAGGGGGATCACCTTTGGAATGAGCAGTTCTTC. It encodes CASSHSKGDHLWNEQFF.

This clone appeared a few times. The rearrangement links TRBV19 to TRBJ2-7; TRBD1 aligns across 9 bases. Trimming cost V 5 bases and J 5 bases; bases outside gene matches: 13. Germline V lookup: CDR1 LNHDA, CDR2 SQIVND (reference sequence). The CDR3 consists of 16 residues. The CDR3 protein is CASSPRRDRAIHEQYF. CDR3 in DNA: TGTGCCAGTAGTCCACGACGGGACAGGGCGATCCACGAGCAGTACTTC.

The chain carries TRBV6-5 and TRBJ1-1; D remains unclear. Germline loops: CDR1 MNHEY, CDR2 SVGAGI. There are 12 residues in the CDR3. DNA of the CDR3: TGTGCATTGGGGAGGGCCAACACTGAAGCTTTCTTT. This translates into CALGRANTEAFF.

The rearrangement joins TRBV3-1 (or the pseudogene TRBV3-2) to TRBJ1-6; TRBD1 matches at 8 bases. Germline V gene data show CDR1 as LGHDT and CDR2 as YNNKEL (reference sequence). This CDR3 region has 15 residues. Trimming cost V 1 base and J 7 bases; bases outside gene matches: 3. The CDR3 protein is CASSQVTGGNSPLHF. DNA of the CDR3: TGTGCCAGCAGCCAAGTCACAGGGGGGAATTCACCCCTCCACTTT.

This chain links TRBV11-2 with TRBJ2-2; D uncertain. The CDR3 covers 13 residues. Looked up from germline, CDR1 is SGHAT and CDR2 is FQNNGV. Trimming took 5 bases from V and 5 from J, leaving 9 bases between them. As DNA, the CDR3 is TGTGCCAGCAGCCAAAGAGTTACCGGGGAGCTGTTTTTT. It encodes CASSQRVTGELFF.

In DNA, the CDR3 is TGTGCCAGCAGGCCGGGAAGAGCCGTGACCTACGAGCAGTACTTC. Amino acids: CASRPGRAVTYEQYF. The chain couples TRBV6-5 to TRBJ2-7, with a possible D match to TRBD2 (5 bases). V was cut by 6 bases and J by 2 bases, with 17 bases left in between. Germline values: CDR1 MNHEY, CDR2 SVGAGI. This CDR3 has 15 amino acids.

CDR3 DNA: TGTGCCACCAGCATAGGCCGGGTCCAAGAGACCCAGTACTTC. The encoded protein is CATSIGRVQETQYF. The J gene is TRBJ2-5, the V gene TRBV15; D remains unclear. The CDR3 spans 14 residues. Per germline, CDR1 LNHNV and CDR2 YYDKDF (reference sequence). V lost 4 bases, J lost 1 base, and 10 bases lay in between.

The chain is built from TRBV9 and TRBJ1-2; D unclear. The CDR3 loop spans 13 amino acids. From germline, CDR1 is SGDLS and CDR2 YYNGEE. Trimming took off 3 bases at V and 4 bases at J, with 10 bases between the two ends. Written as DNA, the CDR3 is TGTGCCAGCAGCGCCCCCGGAGGCTATGGCTACACCTTC. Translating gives CASSAPGGYGYTF. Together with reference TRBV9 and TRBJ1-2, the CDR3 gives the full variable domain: DSGVTQTPKHLITATGQRVTLRCSPRSGDLSVYWYQQSLDQGLQFLIQYYNGEERAKGNILERFSAQQFPDLHSELNLSSLELGDSALYFCASSAPGGYGYTFGSGTRLTVV.